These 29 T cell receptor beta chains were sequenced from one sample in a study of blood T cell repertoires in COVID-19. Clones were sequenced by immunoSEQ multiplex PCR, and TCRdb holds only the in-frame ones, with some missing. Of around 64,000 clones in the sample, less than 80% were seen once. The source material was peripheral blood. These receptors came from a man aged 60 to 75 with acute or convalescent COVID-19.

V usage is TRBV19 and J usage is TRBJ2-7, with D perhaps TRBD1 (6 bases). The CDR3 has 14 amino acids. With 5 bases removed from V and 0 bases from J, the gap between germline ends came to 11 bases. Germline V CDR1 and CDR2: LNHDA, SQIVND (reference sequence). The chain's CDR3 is CASSSRGGSYEQYF. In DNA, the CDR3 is TGTGCCAGTAGTTCCAGAGGGGGCTCCTACGAGCAGTACTTC.

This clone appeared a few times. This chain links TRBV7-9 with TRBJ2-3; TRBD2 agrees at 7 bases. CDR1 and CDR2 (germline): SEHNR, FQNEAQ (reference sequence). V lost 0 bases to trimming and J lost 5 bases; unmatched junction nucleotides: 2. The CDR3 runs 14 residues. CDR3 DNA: TGTGCCAGCAGCTTAGCGGGAGGGGAAGATACGCAGTATTTT. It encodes CASSLAGGEDTQYF.

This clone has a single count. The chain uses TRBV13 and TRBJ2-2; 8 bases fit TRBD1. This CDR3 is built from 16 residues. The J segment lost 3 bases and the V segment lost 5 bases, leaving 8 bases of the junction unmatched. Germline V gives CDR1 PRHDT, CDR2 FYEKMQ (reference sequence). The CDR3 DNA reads TGTGCCAGCAGCCCCCCAGGGGGCTGGGACACCGGGGAGCTGTTTTTT. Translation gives CASSPPGGWDTGELFF.

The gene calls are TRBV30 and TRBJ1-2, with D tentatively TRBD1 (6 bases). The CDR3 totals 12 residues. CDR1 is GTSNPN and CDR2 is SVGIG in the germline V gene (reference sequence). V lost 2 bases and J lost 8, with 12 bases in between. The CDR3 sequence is CAWSRQAGGYTF. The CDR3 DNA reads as TGTGCCTGGAGTCGACAGGCAGGCGGCTACACCTTC.

The CDR3 DNA follows: TGTGCCTGGAGAGCGACAGGGGGCACTGAAGCTTTCTTT. Protein sequence: CAWRATGGTEAFF. The chain carries TRBV30 and TRBJ1-1; 9 positions agree with TRBD1. With V trimmed by 3 bases and J by 4 bases, 3 bases remained unmatched. CDR1 and CDR2 from the germline V gene are GTSNPN and SVGIG (reference sequence). The CDR3 runs 13 residues.

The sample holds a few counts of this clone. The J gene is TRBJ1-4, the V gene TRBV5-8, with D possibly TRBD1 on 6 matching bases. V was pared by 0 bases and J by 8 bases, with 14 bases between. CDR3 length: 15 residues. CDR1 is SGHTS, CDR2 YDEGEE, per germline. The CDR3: CASSLGTERGEKLFF. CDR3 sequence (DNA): TGTGCCAGCAGCTTGGGGACAGAACGAGGGGAAAAACTGTTTTTT.

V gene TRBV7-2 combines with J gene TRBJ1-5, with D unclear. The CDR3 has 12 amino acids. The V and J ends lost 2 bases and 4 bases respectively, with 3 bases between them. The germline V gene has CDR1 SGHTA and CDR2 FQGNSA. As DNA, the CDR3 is TGTGCCAGCAGCTTAACAAATCAGCCCCAGCATTTT. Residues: CASSLTNQPQHF.

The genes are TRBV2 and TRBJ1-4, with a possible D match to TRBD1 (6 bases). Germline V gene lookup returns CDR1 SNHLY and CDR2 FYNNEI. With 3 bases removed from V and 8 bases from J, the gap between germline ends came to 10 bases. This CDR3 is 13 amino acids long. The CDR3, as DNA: TGTGCCAGCAGTGACACTGGACAGGAAAAACTGTTTTTT. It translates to CASSDTGQEKLFF. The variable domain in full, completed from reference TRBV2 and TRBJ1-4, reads EPEVTQTPSHQVTQMGQEVILRCVPISNHLYFYWYRQILGQKVEFLVSFYNNEISEKSEIFDDQFSVERPDGSNFTLKIRSTKLEDSAMYFCASSDTGQEKLFFGSGTQLSVL.

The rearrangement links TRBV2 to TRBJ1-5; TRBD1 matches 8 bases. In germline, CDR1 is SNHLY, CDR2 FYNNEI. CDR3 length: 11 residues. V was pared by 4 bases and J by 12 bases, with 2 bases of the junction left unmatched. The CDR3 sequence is CASSATGDQHF. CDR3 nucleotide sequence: TGTGCCAGCAGTGCGACAGGGGACCAGCATTTT.

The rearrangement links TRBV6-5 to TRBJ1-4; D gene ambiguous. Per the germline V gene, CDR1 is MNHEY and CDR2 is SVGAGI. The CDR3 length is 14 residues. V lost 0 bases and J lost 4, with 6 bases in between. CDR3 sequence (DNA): TGTGCCAGCAGTTACTCGTCCAGTAATGAAAAACTGTTTTTT. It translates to CASSYSSSNEKLFF.

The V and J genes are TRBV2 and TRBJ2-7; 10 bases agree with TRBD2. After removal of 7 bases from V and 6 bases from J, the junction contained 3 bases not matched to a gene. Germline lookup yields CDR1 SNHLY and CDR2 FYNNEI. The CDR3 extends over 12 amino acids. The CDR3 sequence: CASTEREGEQYF. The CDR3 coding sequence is TGTGCCAGCACGGAGCGGGAGGGCGAGCAGTACTTC.

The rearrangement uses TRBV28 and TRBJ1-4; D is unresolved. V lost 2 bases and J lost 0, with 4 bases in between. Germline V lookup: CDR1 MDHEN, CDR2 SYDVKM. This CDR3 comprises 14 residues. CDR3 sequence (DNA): TGTGCCAGCAGTTTAGTCGCAACTAATGAAAAACTGTTTTTT. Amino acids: CASSLVATNEKLFF.

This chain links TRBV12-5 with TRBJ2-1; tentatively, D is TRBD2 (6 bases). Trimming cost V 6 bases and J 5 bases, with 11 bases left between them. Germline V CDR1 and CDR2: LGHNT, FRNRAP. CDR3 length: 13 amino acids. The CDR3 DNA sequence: TGTGCTAGTGGGGCTAGCGAGAACAATGAGCAGTTCTTC. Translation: CASGASENNEQFF. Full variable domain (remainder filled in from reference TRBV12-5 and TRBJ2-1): DARVTQTPRHKVTEMGQEVTMRCQPILGHNTVFWYRQTMMQGLELLAYFRNRAPLDDSGMPKDRFSAEMPDATLATLKIQPSEPRDSAVYFCASGASENNEQFFGPGTRLTVL.

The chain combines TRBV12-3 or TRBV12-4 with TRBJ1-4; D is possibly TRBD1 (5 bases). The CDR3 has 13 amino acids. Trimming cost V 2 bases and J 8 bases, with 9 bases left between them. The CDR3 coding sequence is TGTGCCAGCAGTTTAATTTCAGGGGAAAAACTGTTTTTT. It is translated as CASSLISGEKLFF.

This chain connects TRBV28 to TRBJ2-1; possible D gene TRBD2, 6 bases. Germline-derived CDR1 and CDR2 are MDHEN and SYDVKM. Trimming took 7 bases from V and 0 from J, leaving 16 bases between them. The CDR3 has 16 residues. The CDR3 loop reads CASKVLEGSSYNEQFF. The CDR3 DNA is TGTGCCAGCAAGGTTCTGGAGGGGAGCTCCTACAATGAGCAGTTCTTC.

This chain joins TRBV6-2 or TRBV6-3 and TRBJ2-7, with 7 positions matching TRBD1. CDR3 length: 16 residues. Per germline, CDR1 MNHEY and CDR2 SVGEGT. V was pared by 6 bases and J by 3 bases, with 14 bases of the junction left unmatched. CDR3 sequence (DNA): TGTGCCAGCAGCAACATCTATGGACAGGACCGCTACGAGCAGTACTTC. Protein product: CASSNIYGQDRYEQYF.

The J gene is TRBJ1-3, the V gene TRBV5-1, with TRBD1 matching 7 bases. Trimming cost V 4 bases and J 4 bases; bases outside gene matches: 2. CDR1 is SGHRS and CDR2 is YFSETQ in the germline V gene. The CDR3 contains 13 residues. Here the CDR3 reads CASSEGQGNTIYF. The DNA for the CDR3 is TGCGCCAGCAGCGAGGGACAGGGAAACACCATATATTTT.

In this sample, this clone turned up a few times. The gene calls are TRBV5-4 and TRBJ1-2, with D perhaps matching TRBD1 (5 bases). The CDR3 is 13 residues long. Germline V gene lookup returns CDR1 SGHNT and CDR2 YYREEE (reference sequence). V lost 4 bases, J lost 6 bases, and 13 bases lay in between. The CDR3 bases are TGTGCCAGCAGCGGGGGGAGGGCTCATGGCTACACCTTC. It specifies CASSGGRAHGYTF.

The chain's CDR3 is CASSKEGTTHGNTIYF. As DNA, the CDR3 is TGTGCCAGCAGCAAAGAGGGGACAACTCATGGAAACACCATATATTTT. The genes are TRBV21-1 and TRBJ1-3; the DNA was not compared with TRBD1, the D call given in the table. TRBV21-1 is classified as a pseudogene. This CDR3 has 16 amino acids.

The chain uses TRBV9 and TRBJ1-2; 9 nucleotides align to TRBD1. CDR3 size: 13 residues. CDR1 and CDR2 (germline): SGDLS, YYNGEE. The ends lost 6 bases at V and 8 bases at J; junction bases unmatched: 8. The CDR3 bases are TGTGCCAGCACCGCCGAGGACAGGGGAGGCTACACCTTC. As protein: CASTAEDRGGYTF. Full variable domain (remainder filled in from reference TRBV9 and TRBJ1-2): DSGVTQTPKHLITATGQRVTLRCSPRSGDLSVYWYQQSLDQGLQFLIQYYNGEERAKGNILERFSAQQFPDLHSELNLSSLELGDSALYFCASTAEDRGGYTFGSGTRLTVV.

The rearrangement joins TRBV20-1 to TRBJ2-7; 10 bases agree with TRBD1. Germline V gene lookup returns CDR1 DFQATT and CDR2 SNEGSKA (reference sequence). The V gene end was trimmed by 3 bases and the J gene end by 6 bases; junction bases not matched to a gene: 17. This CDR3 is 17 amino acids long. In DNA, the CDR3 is TGCAGTGCTAGTTTGGGGTCGGGTGGACAGGGGGGGTCCGAGCAGTACTTC. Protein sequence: CSASLGSGGQGGSEQYF.

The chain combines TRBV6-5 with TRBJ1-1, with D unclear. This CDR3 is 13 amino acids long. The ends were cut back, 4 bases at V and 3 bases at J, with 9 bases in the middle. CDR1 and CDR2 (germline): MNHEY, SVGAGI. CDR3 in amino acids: CASSSFGDTEAFF. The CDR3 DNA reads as TGTGCCAGCAGTTCCTTCGGAGACACTGAAGCTTTCTTT.

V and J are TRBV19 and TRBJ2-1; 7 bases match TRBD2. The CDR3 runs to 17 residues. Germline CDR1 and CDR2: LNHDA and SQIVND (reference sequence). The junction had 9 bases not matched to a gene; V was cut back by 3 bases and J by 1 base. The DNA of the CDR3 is TGTGCCAGTAGTATTAGGGCTAGCGGAGGGTCCTACAATGAGCAGTTCTTC. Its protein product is CASSIRASGGSYNEQFF.

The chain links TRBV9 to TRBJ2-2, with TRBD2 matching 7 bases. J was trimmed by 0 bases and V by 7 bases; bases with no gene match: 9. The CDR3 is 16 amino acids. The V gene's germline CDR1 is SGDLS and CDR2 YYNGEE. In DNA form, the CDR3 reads TGTGCCAGCTCTCCGACTAGCTCAGCGAACACCGGGGAGCTGTTTTTT. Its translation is CASSPTSSANTGELFF.

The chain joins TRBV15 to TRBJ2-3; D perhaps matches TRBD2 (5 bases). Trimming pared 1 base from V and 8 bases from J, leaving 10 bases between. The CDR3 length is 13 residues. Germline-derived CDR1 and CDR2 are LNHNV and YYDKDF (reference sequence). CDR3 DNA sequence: TGTGCCACCAGCAGAGTTACCAGCGGTACGCAGTATTTT. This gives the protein CATSRVTSGTQYF.

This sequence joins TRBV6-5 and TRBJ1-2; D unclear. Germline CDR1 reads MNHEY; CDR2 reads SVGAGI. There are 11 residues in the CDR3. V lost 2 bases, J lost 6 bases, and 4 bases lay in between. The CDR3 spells CASSYGDGYTF. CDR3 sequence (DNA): TGTGCCAGCAGTTACGGAGATGGCTACACCTTC.

The CDR3 DNA sequence: TGCGCCAGCAGCTTGGTCCCGGGACAGACCTACGAGCAGTACTTC. Translating it yields CASSLVPGQTYEQYF. This chain links TRBV5-1 with TRBJ2-7; 7 bases agree with TRBD1. After removal of 0 bases from V and 2 bases from J, the junction contained 5 bases not matched to a gene. This CDR3 comprises 15 residues. Germline V CDR1 and CDR2: SGHRS, YFSETQ.

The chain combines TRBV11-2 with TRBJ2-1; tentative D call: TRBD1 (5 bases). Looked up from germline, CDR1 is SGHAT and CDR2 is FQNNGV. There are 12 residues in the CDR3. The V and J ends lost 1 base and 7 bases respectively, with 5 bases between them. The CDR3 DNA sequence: TGTGCCAGCAGCTTAGGGACAAATGAGCAGTTCTTC. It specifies CASSLGTNEQFF.

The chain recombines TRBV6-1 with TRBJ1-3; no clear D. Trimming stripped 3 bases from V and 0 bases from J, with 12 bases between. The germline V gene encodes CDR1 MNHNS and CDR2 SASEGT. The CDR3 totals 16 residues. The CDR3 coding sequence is TGTGCCAGCAGTGAGGCAGTAAATTTCTCTGGAAACACCATATATTTT. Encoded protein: CASSEAVNFSGNTIYF.